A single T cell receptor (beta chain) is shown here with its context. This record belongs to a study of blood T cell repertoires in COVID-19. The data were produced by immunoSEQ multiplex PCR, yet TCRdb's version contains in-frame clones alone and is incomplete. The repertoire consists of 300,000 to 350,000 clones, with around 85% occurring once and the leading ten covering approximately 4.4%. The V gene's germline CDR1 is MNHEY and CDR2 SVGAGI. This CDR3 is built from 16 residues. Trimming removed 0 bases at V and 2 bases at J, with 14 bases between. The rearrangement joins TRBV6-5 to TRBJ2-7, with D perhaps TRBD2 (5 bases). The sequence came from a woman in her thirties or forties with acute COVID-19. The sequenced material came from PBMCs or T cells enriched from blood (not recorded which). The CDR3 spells CASSYSSGDKPYEQYF. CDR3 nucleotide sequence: TGTGCCAGCAGTTACTCCTCCGGGGATAAACCCTACGAGCAGTACTTC.